There are many counts of the clone carrying this T cell receptor (beta chain). This library used roughly 400 ng RNA and molecular barcoded adaptors spanning alpha/delta and beta/gamma chains. TCRdb processed the reads anew with MiXCR; each CDR3 protein has one entry. The sample lists around 140,000 distinct CDR3 sequences; 13% were seen once. The sample belongs to a study of read filtering for tumor transcriptome and immune sequencing. Germline CDR1 and CDR2: ENHRY and SYGVKD. The CDR3 has 14 amino acids. The J segment lost 3 bases and the V segment lost 6 bases, leaving 4 bases of the junction unmatched.

This chain connects TRBV10-3 to TRBJ2-5, with TRBD1 matching over 10 bases. The receptor was derived from a donor aged 40 or older with multiple myeloma. Source material: a population of CD138-negative cells sorted from bone marrow. CDR3 protein: CAISWDRGKETQYF. CDR3 in DNA: TGTGCCATCAGCTGGGACAGGGGAAAAGAGACCCAGTACTTC.